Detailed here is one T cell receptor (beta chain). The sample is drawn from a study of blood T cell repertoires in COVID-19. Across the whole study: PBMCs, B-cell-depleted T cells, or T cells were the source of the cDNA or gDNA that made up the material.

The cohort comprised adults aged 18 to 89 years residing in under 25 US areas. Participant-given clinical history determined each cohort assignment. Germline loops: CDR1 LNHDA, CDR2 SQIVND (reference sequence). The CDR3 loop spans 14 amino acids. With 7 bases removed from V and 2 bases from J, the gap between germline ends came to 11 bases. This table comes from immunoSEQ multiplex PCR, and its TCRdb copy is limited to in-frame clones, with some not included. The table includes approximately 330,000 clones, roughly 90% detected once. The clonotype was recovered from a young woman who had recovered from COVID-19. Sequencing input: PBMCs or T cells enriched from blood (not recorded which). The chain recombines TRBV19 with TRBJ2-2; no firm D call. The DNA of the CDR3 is TGTGCCAGTACAAACAGTCCTAACACCGGGGAGCTGTTTTTT. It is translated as CASTNSPNTGELFF.